The rows below give T cell receptor beta chains drawn from one sample of a study of blood T cell repertoires in COVID-19. The data were produced by immunoSEQ multiplex PCR, yet TCRdb's version contains in-frame clones alone and is incomplete. The sample shows 250,000 to 300,000 clones, more than 85% of them seen only once. Source material: peripheral blood. These receptors all come from a woman younger than 45 with COVID-19, enrolled during active disease. Each CDR3 is given with its conserved first and last residue. A D gene is named only where the DNA matches it firmly. Not every row has a clone size; where given, it reads once, few, many or a size class.

>TRBV2|TRBJ2-2|NA|NA
TGTGCCAGCAGTGAGGCAGGGGCCATGAACACCGGGGAGCTGTTTTTT
CASSEAGAMNTGELFF
>TRBV10-3|TRBJ1-2|NA|NA
TGTGCCATCAGTGAAGGTGCGGGTAACTATGGCTACACCTTC
CAISEGAGNYGYTF
>TRBV3-1/TRBV3-2|TRBJ1-2|NA|NA
TGTGCCAGCAGCCAAGTGCTGGACAACCAATACACCTTC
CASSQVLDNQYTF
>TRBV19|TRBJ1-2|TRBD1|NA
TGTGCCACCAGCAGGGCTCCTTTGACAGGGGGTGAGGGCTACACCTTC
CATSRAPLTGGEGYTF
>TRBV7-7|TRBJ2-1|TRBD2|NA
TGTGCCAGCAGCCCGGGGAGCGGGAAACAAAATGAGCAGTTCTTC
CASSPGSGKQNEQFF
>TRBV12-3/TRBV12-4|TRBJ2-7|NA|NA
TGTGCCAGCAGCCCCGGGTCTTACGAGCAGTACTTC
CASSPGSYEQYF
>TRBV5-1|TRBJ1-1|TRBD1|NA
TGCGCCAGCAGCAACCAGGGGGGCACTGAAGCTTTCTTT
CASSNQGGTEAFF
>TRBV19|TRBJ2-6|NA|NA
TGTGCCAGTAGTATAGACCTCTCTGGGGCCAACGTCCTGACTTTC
CASSIDLSGANVLTF
>TRBV7-2|TRBJ2-5|TRBD1|NA
TGTGCCAGCAGGAACCTAGGGGGCGGACAACAAGAGACCCAGTACTTC
CASRNLGGGQQETQYF
>TRBV5-1|TRBJ1-1|TRBD1|NA
TGCGCCAGCAGCTACGACAGGGGGTCAGCTTTCTTT
CASSYDRGSAFF
>TRBV7-2|TRBJ1-6|TRBD1|NA
TGTGCCAGCAACGGACTCCAGGGGGCGCGTTTGGATTCACCCCTCCACTTT
CASNGLQGARLDSPLHF
>TRBV20-1|TRBJ1-2|NA|once
TGCAGTGCTAGTGATTCGGGTACGGGCTATGGCTACACCTTC
CSASDSGTGYGYTF
>TRBV30|TRBJ2-7|NA|NA
TGTGCCTGGAGTGTAGGGGTAGCTTACGAGCAGTACTTC
CAWSVGVAYEQYF
>TRBV11-3|TRBJ2-1|TRBD1|NA
TGTGCCAGCAGCTTAGATGGACAGGGATACAATGAGCAGTTCTTC
CASSLDGQGYNEQFF
>TRBV6-5|TRBJ2-3|NA|once
TGTGCCAGCAGTTACTCGCGATCTAGCACAGATACGCAGTATTTT
CASSYSRSSTDTQYF
>TRBV6-5|TRBJ2-5|TRBD1|NA
TGTGCCAGCAGTTCTGGGACAGCCGAGACCCAGTACTTC
CASSSGTAETQYF
>TRBV16|TRBJ1-4|NA|NA
TGTGCCAGCAGCCTGCAGGTGGTAAATGAAAAACTGTTTTTT
CASSLQVVNEKLFF
>TRBV27|TRBJ2-7|TRBD2|NA
TGTGCCAGCAGGTCGACTAGCGACGAGCAGTACTTC
CASRSTSDEQYF
>TRBV5-6|TRBJ2-1|TRBD2|NA
TGTGCCAGCAGCTCAGCGGGAGATGAGCAGTTCTTC
CASSSAGDEQFF
>TRBV27|TRBJ2-3|TRBD2|few
TGTGCCAGCAGCTCGGGAGGCGGCTTGGGAAATACGCAGTATTTT
CASSSGGGLGNTQYF
>TRBV5-4|TRBJ1-6|NA|once
TGTGCCAGCAGCTTTATGAGGGATAATTCACCCCTCCACTTT
CASSFMRDNSPLHF
>TRBV2|TRBJ1-5|TRBD1|NA
TGTGCCAGCAGCGCTCTGAGACAGGGAAAGGGAGGCAATCAGCCCCAGCATTTT
CASSALRQGKGGNQPQHF
>TRBV4-1|TRBJ2-7|TRBD1|NA
TGCGCCAGCAGCCAGGCGGAACCGGGACAGGGGGTCTCCTACGAGCAGTACTTC
CASSQAEPGQGVSYEQYF
>TRBV5-5|TRBJ1-4|TRBD1|few
TGTGCCAGCAGCTTGTCGAGCCCCGGACAGGGGACCTTCGTGGAAAAACTGTTTTTT
CASSLSSPGQGTFVEKLFF
>TRBV5-1|TRBJ1-2|TRBD1|NA
TGCGCCAGCAGCTTGGAGGGACAGGGATTTGGGGGCTACACCTTC
CASSLEGQGFGGYTF
>TRBV25-1|TRBJ1-5|NA|NA
TGTGCCAGCAGTGAATCGGTGATAGCACAGCCCCAGCATTTT
CASSESVIAQPQHF
>TRBV28|TRBJ1-1|TRBD1|NA
TGTGCCAGCAGTTTGTCCGACAGGGGAGCTTTCTTT
CASSLSDRGAFF
>TRBV29-1|TRBJ2-3|NA|once
TGCAGCGTTGAAGTTTCAGGGGTCTCGGCAGATACGCAGTATTTT
CSVEVSGVSADTQYF
>TRBV7-2|TRBJ1-2|NA|NA
TGTGCCAGCAGCACGACAGCTTCCGTAGGGTATGGCTACACCTTC
CASSTTASVGYGYTF
>TRBV30|TRBJ2-6|TRBD2|NA
TGTGCCTGGAGTGTGGGGGGGTCTGGGGCCAACGTCCTGACTTTC
CAWSVGGSGANVLTF
>TRBV28|TRBJ1-5|NA|NA
TGTGCCAGCAGTTCAGACTCCAATCAGCCCCAGCATTTT
CASSSDSNQPQHF
>TRBV19|TRBJ2-3|TRBD2|NA
TGTGCCAGTAGCCCGGGACTAGCGGTACTGGGTACGCAGTATTTT
CASSPGLAVLGTQYF
>TRBV5-1|TRBJ1-2|TRBD1|NA
TGCGCCAGCAGCTTGGCTTCCAACGCAGGGGGCGTGGGTTCCAGAAAGGACTTC
CASSLASNAGGVGSRKDF
>TRBV30|TRBJ1-5|TRBD1|NA
TGTGCCTGGAGTGGGGGACAGGCACTCAATCAGCCCCAGCATTTT
CAWSGGQALNQPQHF
>TRBV27|TRBJ2-7|NA|NA
TGTGCCAGCAGTTCGTACGAGCAGTACTTC
CASSSYEQYF
>TRBV27|TRBJ1-2|NA|NA
TGTGCCAGCAGCCCGGGAGCGGGTTATGGCTACACCTTC
CASSPGAGYGYTF
>TRBV5-1|TRBJ1-6|NA|NA
TGCGCCAGCAGCTCATCAGGGAATTCACCCCTCCACTTT
CASSSSGNSPLHF
>TRBV9|TRBJ2-7|NA|NA
TGTGCCAGCAGCGTAGGAGCGGGTTACTCCTACGAGCAGTACTTC
CASSVGAGYSYEQYF
>TRBV3-1/TRBV3-2|TRBJ1-2|NA|NA
TGTGCCAGCAGCCCCCCGGGGGAAAACTATGGCTACACCTTC
CASSPPGENYGYTF
>TRBV7-9|TRBJ2-7|NA|NA
TGTGCCAGCAGCTTTGGCCCAATCAAGCAGTACTTC
CASSFGPIKQYF
>TRBV7-2|TRBJ2-7|NA|NA
TGTGCCAGCAGCGGGTTAGCGGCGTCCTACGAGCAGTACTTC
CASSGLAASYEQYF
>TRBV3-1/TRBV3-2|TRBJ1-5|NA|NA
TGTGCCAGCAGCCAAGGGAGACAGGATCAGCCCCAGCATTTT
CASSQGRQDQPQHF